This is a list of T cell receptor beta chains from one sample in a study of blood T cell repertoires in COVID-19. The data were produced by immunoSEQ multiplex PCR, yet TCRdb's version contains in-frame clones alone and is incomplete. The table lists 140,000 or so clones, over 80% of them singletons. Material: PBMCs or T cells enriched from blood (not recorded which). These TCRs come from a woman aged 40-49 years who had recovered from COVID-19. Both conserved end residues are part of each CDR3. The D gene is left open where the match is weak. Clone size is shown for a subset of rows, as once, few, many or a class of expanded clone.

CDR3: CASSFGRAGPNTDTQYF
DNA: TGTGCCAGCAGCTTCGGGAGAGCGGGACCTAACACAGATACGCAGTATTTT
V: TRBV7-9
size: few
D: TRBD2
length: 17
J: TRBJ2-3

CDR3: CASSHKGRGEQYF
DNA: TGTGCCAGCAGCCACAAAGGCAGAGGCGAGCAGTACTTC
V: TRBV12-3/TRBV12-4
size: .
D: .
length: 13
J: TRBJ2-7

CDR3: CASSPPGQLSITNEKLFF
DNA: TGTGCCAGCTCACCACCGGGACAGCTGAGTATAACTAATGAAAAACTGTTTTTT
V: TRBV18
size: .
D: TRBD1
length: 18
J: TRBJ1-4

CDR3: CASSMGGSNQPQHF
DNA: TGTGCCAGCAGCATGGGGGGTAGCAATCAGCCCCAGCATTTT
V: TRBV7-8
size: .
D: .
length: 14
J: TRBJ1-5

CDR3: CASSEARGRDTEAFF
DNA: TGTGCCAGCAGTGAGGCCAGGGGGCGGGACACTGAAGCTTTCTTT
V: TRBV2
size: .
D: TRBD1
length: 15
J: TRBJ1-1

CDR3: CASSFPGTGGGETQYF
DNA: TGTGCCAGCAGTTTCCCCGGGACAGGGGGAGGAGAGACCCAGTACTTC
V: TRBV6-5
size: .
D: TRBD1
length: 16
J: TRBJ2-5

CDR3: CSVRSANNRGYGYTF
DNA: TGCAGCGTCCGTTCTGCTAACAACCGAGGGTATGGCTACACCTTC
V: TRBV29-1
size: .
D: .
length: 15
J: TRBJ1-2

CDR3: CASTLIGSDSPLHF
DNA: TGTGCCAGCACTCTCATCGGGTCGGATTCACCCCTCCACTTT
V: TRBV2
size: .
D: .
length: 14
J: TRBJ1-6

CDR3: CASSEDRALGTEAFF
DNA: TGCGCCAGCAGCGAAGACAGGGCCTTGGGGACTGAAGCTTTCTTT
V: TRBV5-1
size: .
D: TRBD1
length: 15
J: TRBJ1-1

CDR3: CASSEGGGKRETNEQYF
DNA: TGTGCCAGCAGTGAAGGTGGGGGGAAGCGGGAGACTAACGAGCAGTACTTC
V: TRBV2
size: .
D: TRBD2
length: 17
J: TRBJ2-7

CDR3: CASRGPGDTEAFF
DNA: TGTGCCAGCAGGGGGCCGGGAGACACTGAAGCTTTCTTT
V: TRBV12-3/TRBV12-4
size: .
D: .
length: 13
J: TRBJ1-1

CDR3: CASSSQLGGTYNEQFF
DNA: TGTGCCAGCAGTTCCCAGCTCGGGGGGACCTACAATGAGCAGTTCTTC
V: TRBV27
size: .
D: TRBD2
length: 16
J: TRBJ2-1

CDR3: CASSAAGGGVNTQYF
DNA: TGTGCCAGCAGCGCCGCGGGCGGGGGGGTAAATACGCAGTATTTT
V: TRBV3-1/TRBV3-2
size: .
D: TRBD2
length: 15
J: TRBJ2-3

CDR3: CASSVEGGAYTGELFF
DNA: TGTGCCAGCAGCGTAGAAGGGGGGGCCTACACCGGGGAGCTGTTTTTT
V: TRBV9
size: few
D: .
length: 16
J: TRBJ2-2

CDR3: CASSQEGRTGTYGYTF
DNA: TGTGCCAGCAGCCAAGAGGGGAGGACAGGGACTTATGGCTACACCTTC
V: TRBV3-1/TRBV3-2
size: .
D: TRBD1
length: 16
J: TRBJ1-2

CDR3: CASSLWALQGTEAFF
DNA: TGTGCCAGCAGCCTGTGGGCCCTTCAGGGCACTGAAGCTTTCTTT
V: TRBV7-8
size: .
D: .
length: 15
J: TRBJ1-1

CDR3: CASSDRDTQYF
DNA: TGCGCCAGCAGTGATAGAGATACGCAGTATTTT
V: TRBV10-2
size: .
D: .
length: 11
J: TRBJ2-3

CDR3: CASSPSDRGHGYTF
DNA: TGTGCCAGCAGCCCTTCAGACAGGGGGCATGGCTACACCTTC
V: TRBV3-1/TRBV3-2
size: .
D: TRBD1
length: 14
J: TRBJ1-2

CDR3: CASSSRTSVGELFF
DNA: TGTGCCAGCAGCTCAAGGACTAGCGTAGGGGAGCTGTTTTTT
V: TRBV11-3
size: .
D: TRBD2
length: 14
J: TRBJ2-2

CDR3: CASSPGTGSPGYTF
DNA: TGTGCCAGCAGCCCGGGGACAGGTAGCCCCGGCTACACCTTC
V: TRBV3-1/TRBV3-2
size: .
D: TRBD1
length: 14
J: TRBJ1-2

CDR3: CASSQEAQDMYGYTF
DNA: TGCGCCAGCAGCCAAGAGGCGCAGGACATGTATGGCTACACCTTC
V: TRBV4-1
size: once
D: .
length: 15
J: TRBJ1-2

CDR3: CASRAGTGDTEAFF
DNA: TGTGCCAGCAGGGCCGGGACAGGGGACACTGAAGCTTTCTTT
V: TRBV27
size: .
D: TRBD1
length: 14
J: TRBJ1-1

CDR3: CASSRAGANTGELFF
DNA: TGTGCCAGCAGCCGAGCCGGAGCGAACACCGGGGAGCTGTTTTTT
V: TRBV4-2
size: .
D: .
length: 15
J: TRBJ2-2

CDR3: CAWEEGRTNSPLHF
DNA: TGTGCCTGGGAGGAGGGACGGACAAATTCACCCCTCCACTTT
V: TRBV30
size: .
D: .
length: 14
J: TRBJ1-6

CDR3: CAWSVRGDEQFF
DNA: TGTGCCTGGAGTGTACGGGGGGATGAGCAGTTCTTC
V: TRBV30
size: .
D: TRBD2
length: 12
J: TRBJ2-1

CDR3: CASSYPGTSGYNEQFF
DNA: TGTGCCAGCAGTTACCCTGGGACTAGCGGATACAATGAGCAGTTCTTC
V: TRBV6-5
size: once
D: TRBD2
length: 16
J: TRBJ2-1

CDR3: CASSFPGAGYTF
DNA: TGTGCCAGCAGCTTTCCAGGGGCTGGCTACACCTTC
V: TRBV7-2
size: once
D: .
length: 12
J: TRBJ1-2

CDR3: CASSSPGGGRETQYF
DNA: TGTGCCAGCAGTTCCCCTGGGGGGGGGAGAGAGACCCAGTACTTC
V: TRBV25-1
size: .
D: TRBD2
length: 15
J: TRBJ2-5

CDR3: CASSPGQVWADTQYF
DNA: TGTGCCAGCAGCCCCGGACAGGTTTGGGCAGATACGCAGTATTTT
V: TRBV3-1/TRBV3-2
size: .
D: TRBD1
length: 15
J: TRBJ2-3

CDR3: CASSPRWGLTQSEQYF
DNA: TGTGCCAGCAGCCCAAGGTGGGGACTAACCCAGTCGGAGCAGTACTTC
V: TRBV11-1
size: .
D: TRBD2
length: 16
J: TRBJ2-7

CDR3: CASSLRQGAAYEQYF
DNA: TGTGCCAGCAGCTTAAGGCAGGGGGCCGCCTACGAGCAGTACTTC
V: TRBV7-3
size: few
D: TRBD1
length: 15
J: TRBJ2-7

CDR3: CASSLSRLPYEQYF
DNA: TGTGCCAGCAGCTTATCTAGGCTGCCCTACGAGCAGTACTTC
V: TRBV7-6
size: .
D: .
length: 14
J: TRBJ2-7

CDR3: CASSLDRPGLAGGEQYF
DNA: TGTGCCAGCAGCTTAGATCGGCCGGGACTAGCGGGAGGTGAGCAGTACTTC
V: TRBV11-2
size: .
D: TRBD2
length: 17
J: TRBJ2-7

CDR3: CASSNDRGLGGYTF
DNA: TGTGCCAGCAGCAACGACAGGGGGCTAGGTGGCTACACCTTC
V: TRBV7-2
size: few
D: TRBD1
length: 14
J: TRBJ1-2

CDR3: CATSREGDSEQYF
DNA: TGTGCCACCAGCAGAGAAGGAGACTCCGAGCAGTACTTC
V: TRBV15
size: .
D: .
length: 13
J: TRBJ2-7

CDR3: CASSHGTSGGGANVLTF
DNA: TGTGCCAGCAGCCACGGGACTAGCGGGGGTGGGGCCAACGTCCTGACTTTC
V: TRBV7-9
size: .
D: TRBD2
length: 17
J: TRBJ2-6

CDR3: CASSPMGGAKIYGYTF
DNA: TGTGCCAGCAGCCCGATGGGAGGGGCTAAAATCTATGGCTACACCTTC
V: TRBV7-9
size: .
D: .
length: 16
J: TRBJ1-2

CDR3: CASSSLVGGSNQPQHF
DNA: TGTGCCAGCAGCTCCCTAGTGGGGGGAAGCAATCAGCCCCAGCATTTT
V: TRBV7-9
size: .
D: .
length: 16
J: TRBJ1-5

CDR3: CASSQGRANYGYTF
DNA: TGCGCCAGCAGCCAAGGGAGGGCTAACTATGGCTACACCTTC
V: TRBV4-1
size: .
D: .
length: 14
J: TRBJ1-2

CDR3: CASSMGSLNEQFF
DNA: TGTGCCAGTAGTATGGGCAGCCTGAATGAGCAGTTCTTC
V: TRBV19
size: .
D: .
length: 13
J: TRBJ2-1

CDR3: CASSPSGDQETQYF
DNA: TGTGCCAGTAGTCCTAGCGGGGATCAAGAGACCCAGTACTTC
V: TRBV19
size: .
D: TRBD2
length: 14
J: TRBJ2-5

CDR3: CASQGDRRSYEQYF
DNA: TGTGCCAGCCAGGGGGACAGGCGGTCCTACGAGCAGTACTTC
V: TRBV6-5
size: .
D: TRBD1
length: 14
J: TRBJ2-7

CDR3: CASSSPGRAGGPITDTQYF
DNA: TGTGCCAGCAGCTCCCCAGGTCGGGCGGGAGGGCCTATCACAGATACGCAGTATTTT
V: TRBV7-8
size: .
D: TRBD2
length: 19
J: TRBJ2-3